This T cell receptor (beta chain) was retrieved from a study of shared clonotypes between healthy human individuals (dated by TCRdb to 2019 to 2021). At the level of the whole study: A few men and two women, aged 18 to 49 years, made up the cohort. Per donor, three plates each were used for CD4 naive and CD4 memory, two for CD8 naive, and one for CD8 memory. The study deeply sequenced blood TCR repertoires of five healthy adults to estimate repertoire size and the extent of clonotype sharing between individuals. Libraries were prepared and TCR repertoires were sequenced by different laboratories using diverse techniques, in order to increase sequencing depth and limit assay-specific biases. Each donor's leukapheresis produced roughly between roughly 0.85 and 10 billion PBMCs. The study at large found these results: Rarefaction of sorted-subset datasets indicated incomplete sequencing despite the large sequencing depth. Pairwise subsampling led to the expectation that sequencing depth would affect the degree of clonotype sharing among donors. Estimated clonotype richness was generally larger for naive than for memory subsets. Only blood was sampled, and tissue TCR repertoires likely differ from those in blood. When several donors were compared, the shared fraction of clonotypes was approximately 5% for naive CD4, about 4% for naive CD8, 2% to 2.5% for memory CD4, and approximately 0.4% for memory CD8. Higher generation probabilities were observed for clonotypes shared by all four sorted-subset donors than for non-shared clonotypes. Because the study included a small number of donors, the genetic and exposure-history diversity represented was limited.

Comments on this clone: Its antigen target is currently unknown. No much larger clonotype is one base removed from it; base qualities were not supplied.

Relative to germline, V is 8 bases shorter and J is 1 base shorter, with 11 bases between their ends. The CDR3 runs 12 amino acids, cysteine and phenylalanine included. This entry keeps only the CDR3 DNA: 36 bases, framed from base 1. The germline V gene gives CDR1 as SQVTM and CDR2 as ANQGSEA. Using the deep immunoSEQ assay, TCR CDR3 regions were amplified from genomic DNA by multiplex PCR. Extracted genomic DNA from each cell subset was distributed evenly across all wells of several immunoSEQ 96-well plates, and each plate was treated as a replicate. For sorted subsets, approximately 210 ng of genomic DNA, equivalent to roughly 33,000 T cell genomes, went into each replicate PCR. Purified libraries were measured with a Qubit 3.0 fluorometer, size-checked on a Bioanalyzer 2100, and measured again with the KAPA Library Quantification kit. A separate single-read 150-cycle Illumina NextSeq 550 flow cell was used to sequence each immunoSEQ 96-well plate. In the paper's pipeline: Because the immunoSEQ output included only junctional sequences and no quality scores, the filtering could not be the same as the filtering used for full-length reads. Sequences were annotated with PyIR, a Python wrapper for IgBLAST v1.9, and V/J genes and CDR3 were assigned using IMGT germline references. Any read was removed if the V/J assignment was weak (E-value above 1e-6), the CDR3 was missing, or the read contained stop codons, out-of-frame junctions, or ambiguous translated residues. V3J clonotypes were defined as sequences sharing the same inferred V gene, J gene, and CDR3 amino acid sequence. Percentage overlap between repertoires was computed as shared unique clonotypes divided by the size of the smaller repertoire. Three approaches were used to assess repertoire richness: RTK rarefaction, the Chao1 estimator, and Recon v2.1 estimates of unobserved clonotypes. Generation probabilities for all TCRbeta clonotypes obtained by the gDNA method from a handful of donors were computed using OLGA. TCRdb took over this immuneACCESS table, retaining in-frame rearrangements with V and J assigned. Such tables are incomplete; in checked studies, under half of the missing clones stem from an unresolved V gene, and the remainder is unexplained. The V and J calls and clone size are taken from that table; D and trimming were inferred from the DNA. The table for this sample lists approximately 700,000 clones; 55% to 85% of them were counted only once. The ten largest clones capture 1.5% to 2% of the sample.

The donors were healthy, HIV-negative adults who had no recently reported acute infections or vaccinations. All donors were Caucasian adults living in Nashville, Tennessee, USA. CD4+ T cells were enriched through magnetic negative selection, after which naive cells were positively selected on CD45RA and the remaining negative fraction served as the memory subset. Blood was collected by leukapheresis, and PBMCs were isolated by Ficoll-Histopaque density gradient centrifugation and then cryopreserved in liquid nitrogen vapor phase. Analytical flow cytometry was used to check the purity and quantity of each magnetically sorted T cell population. Genomic DNA was isolated from every sorted fraction and measured by UV absorbance on a Nanodrop 2000c.

Here the chain combines TRBV29-1 and TRBJ1-1; the D segment cannot be called with confidence. The material sequenced was memory CD4+ T cells sorted from blood. In light of the paper, this sample's cell subset or site label describes: CD45RA-negative fraction. The sequence came from a woman aged 25 to 39 in good health. The DNA sequence reads TGCAGCTCCCAGCTGGGGAACACTGAAGCTTTCTTT. It translates as CSSQLGNTEAFF. Outside the CDR3, residues come from the reference TRBV29-1 and TRBJ1-1 proteins, so the full variable domain is: SAVISQKPSRDICQRGTSLTIQCQVDSQVTMMFWYRQQPGQSLTLIATANQGSEATYESGFVIDKFPISRPNLTFSTLTVSNMSPEDSSIYLCSSQLGNTEAFFGQGTRLTVV.